Reported below is one T cell receptor (beta chain). This clone has at least ten counts. Its antigen remains unidentified. Coverage ceases 3 residues before the CDR3 finishes, and the germline J gene fills in the end. The record originates from a study of T cell clonality in common variable immunodeficiency (dated by TCRdb to about 2015). Results the study describes overall, beyond this receptor: CVID TCRbeta sequences reportedly showed fewer deletions and N-nucleotide insertions and lacked highly modified clones with 13 or more V deletions. Compared with healthy controls, CVID subjects showed increased TCRbeta clonality (t-test p = 0.018), a feature most characteristic of about a third of subjects. Correlations of repertoire features with clinical complications were constrained by heterogeneity among patients within the CVID cohort. CVID subjects shared fewer TCRbeta clones with each other than healthy controls did (p < 0.0001). According to the authors, finding the cause of the higher clonality in CVID would require sequencing the repertoires of T cell subpopulations. Even though DNA input was the same, control samples had an average of about 89,000 unique sequences each, compared with 25,000 to 35,000 in CVID samples.

Most CVID patients and most healthy controls were of Caucasian heritage. Heparinized peripheral whole blood samples of about 5 to 9 ml were collected from each donor. TCRbeta CDR3 repertoires were sequenced from genomic DNA of adults with common variable immune deficiency (CVID) and healthy adult controls. The control group was made up of about 22 healthy adult volunteers (10 male and around twelve female) whose ages ranged from roughly 23 to 66 years, with a mean age of approximately 37. Diluted blood was density-centrifuged over Hypaque 1077 or Ficoll-Paque to isolate peripheral blood mononuclear cells. Genomic DNA was extracted from unsorted mononuclear cells by Qiagen column purification or by a centrifugation-based method. For sequencing input, CVID and control samples contributed equivalent amounts of genomic DNA. For every sample, a 60 bp segment covering the rearranged TCRbeta CDR3 region was amplified and then sequenced. The immunoSEQ assay, a bias-corrected multiplex PCR combined with high-throughput sequencing, was used to amplify TCRbeta. On the authors' methods: Every unique nucleotide sequence was considered a clone and was annotated with V, D and J genes, copy number and frequency. Sequences were labeled productive if in frame, and non-productive if out of frame or containing stop codons. As previously described, clonality was calculated on the basis of Shannon's entropy. The predicted amino acid sequences of productive clones were used to derive the mean CDR3 Kyte-Doolittle hydropathy. Hierarchical clustering of scaled V gene usage was performed with the R hclust function using Manhattan distance and complete linkage. To assess clone sharing by CDR3 amino acid sequence, 12 repertoires per group were resampled over 100 rounds. The repertoires were searched for some 70 published EBV-specific TCRbeta sequences and 200 to 300 published CMV-specific TCRbeta sequences. After a couple of CVID samples that produced fewer than 10,000 sequences were dropped from the analysis, roughly 42 CVID repertoires remained. TCRdb's version of the immuneACCESS table is confined to in-frame rearrangements and falls short of the full clone set. An unresolved V gene accounts for under half of the shortfall where checked; the remainder is of unknown origin. D and trimming were read from the DNA, whereas the V and J calls and clone size are those reported in that table. This sample has tens of thousands of clones in the table, none counted a single time. Less than 2% of the sample is taken by the ten largest.

The junction shows trimming of 0 bases on V and 5 bases on J, plus 10 bases between the germline ends. The CDR3 sequence holds 14 residues, the cysteine and phenylalanine included. Shown are 33 bases from within the CDR3, in frame from base 1. CDR1 is given as DFQATT and CDR2 as SNEGSKA, both from the germline V gene (reference sequence). This chain is built from TRBV20-1 and TRBJ2-2; the D gene remains uncertain. The TCR was taken from a person aged 18 to 70 in good health. Sequences were obtained from peripheral blood mononuclear cells. The CDR3 amino acid sequence is: CSARDITRTGELFF. The CDR3 DNA, read in part, is TGCAGTGCTAGAGATATCACAAGAACCGGGGAG.